This T cell receptor beta chain was sequenced for a study of OX40 agonist ivuxolimab in advanced cancers. Germline values: CDR1 SGHNT, CDR2 YYREEE (reference sequence). This CDR3 region has 12 residues. The V gene lost 1 base and the J gene lost 7 bases, with 8 bases spanning the gap. TCRdb's copy holds only in-frame clones and misses some; the assay was immunoSEQ multiplex PCR. The sample comprises around 60,000 clones, around 90% of which are singletons, and 0.55% to 0.65% rests with the top ten. The gene calls are TRBV5-4 and TRBJ1-2; D not resolved. Source: CD4+ or CD8+ T cells sorted from blood, taken in a trial of the OX40 agonist ivuxolimab. This clonotype originated in an adult with an advanced solid tumor such as melanoma, head and neck, liver or kidney cancer. The CDR3 sequence is CASSLSTVGYTF. CDR3 nucleotides: TGTGCCAGCAGCTTGTCCACAGTTGGCTACACCTTC.